The clone carrying this T cell receptor (beta chain) has only one observation. This sample is drawn from a study of control samples from healthy donors and cancer patients. TCRdb's copy holds only in-frame clones and misses some; the assay was immunoSEQ multiplex PCR. The repertoire has tens of thousands of clones, about 92% of them found once; the top ten carry 5% to 7%. This clonotype originated in a man aged 55 to 70 with colorectal cancer. Source material: PBMCs.

Here the CDR3 reads CAWTKNSFTDTQYF. The CDR3 DNA is TGTGCCTGGACGAAGAACAGCTTCACAGATACGCAGTATTTT. The chain recombines TRBV30 with TRBJ2-3; D is uncertain. The V end lost 4 bases, the J end lost 2 bases, and 13 bases lay between the germline ends. CDR3 length equals 14 residues. CDR1 is GTSNPN and CDR2 is SVGIG in the germline V gene (reference sequence).